The present T cell receptor (beta chain) was sequenced within a study of T cell responses to AZD1222 COVID-19 vaccine. Study-level points and caveats: Sampling captured repertoires only after the peak T cell response. Per reports, nearly half of all spike-specific TCRs target regions that are unmutated in variants.

Second-dose intervals near 4 or 12 weeks were combined. V was pared by 5 bases and J by 10 bases, with 15 bases between. CDR1 is KGHSH and CDR2 is LQKENI in the germline V gene. This CDR3 spans 13 amino acids. This clone came up once. Its specificity is not known. This table comes from immunoSEQ multiplex PCR, and its TCRdb copy is limited to in-frame clones, with some not included. This sample has 60,000 to 95,000 clones, with around 87% found just once. V gene TRBV18 combines with J gene TRBJ2-4, with D possibly being TRBD1 or TRBD2 (5 bases each). The sequence came from an adult who received the AZD1222 COVID-19 vaccine. Sequencing used peripheral blood, obtained 28 days after the second AZD1222 dose. CDR3 bases: TGTGCCAGCTCATCCGGGGACCTCGGGATTCAGTACTTC. Translating it yields CASSSGDLGIQYF.